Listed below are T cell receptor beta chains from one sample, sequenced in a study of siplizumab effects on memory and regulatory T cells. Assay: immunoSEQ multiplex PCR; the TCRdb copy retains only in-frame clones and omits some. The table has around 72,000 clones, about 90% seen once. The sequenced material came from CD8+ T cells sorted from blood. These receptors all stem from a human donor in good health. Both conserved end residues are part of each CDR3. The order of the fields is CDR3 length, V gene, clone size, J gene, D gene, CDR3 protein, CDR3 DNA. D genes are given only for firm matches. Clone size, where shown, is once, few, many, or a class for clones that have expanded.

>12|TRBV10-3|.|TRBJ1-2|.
CAILEGGIGYTF
TGTGCCATCTTAGAGGGGGGCATTGGCTACACCTTC
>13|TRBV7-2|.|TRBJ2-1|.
CASSQDGYNEQFF
TGTGCCAGCAGCCAGGACGGCTACAATGAGCAGTTCTTC
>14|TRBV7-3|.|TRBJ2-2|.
CASSWGPGIGELFF
TGTGCCAGCAGCTGGGGCCCAGGAATCGGGGAGCTGTTTTTT
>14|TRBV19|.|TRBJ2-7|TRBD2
CASSISSGSYEQYF
TGTGCCAGTAGTATAAGTAGCGGGAGTTACGAGCAGTACTTC
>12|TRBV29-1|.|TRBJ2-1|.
CSVEVSYNEQFF
TGCAGCGTTGAAGTCAGCTACAATGAGCAGTTCTTC
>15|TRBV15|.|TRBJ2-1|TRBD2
CATSRGTSGSFEQFF
TGTGCCACCAGCAGAGGTACTAGCGGGAGTTTTGAGCAGTTCTTC
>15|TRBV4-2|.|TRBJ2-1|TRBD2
CASSSGGAIYNEQFF
TGTGCCAGCAGTTCCGGGGGGGCCATCTACAATGAGCAGTTCTTC
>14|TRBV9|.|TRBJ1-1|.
CASSEGTGNTEAFF
TGTGCCAGCAGCGAGGGGACGGGGAACACTGAAGCTTTCTTT
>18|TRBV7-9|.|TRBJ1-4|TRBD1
CASSVTGTGETTNEKLFF
TGTGCCAGCAGCGTCACCGGGACAGGGGAGACGACTAATGAAAAACTGTTTTTT
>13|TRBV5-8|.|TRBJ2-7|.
CASSFRTEYEQYF
TGTGCCAGCAGCTTTAGGACAGAGTACGAGCAGTACTTC
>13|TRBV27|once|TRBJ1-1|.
CASSYSVGTEAFF
TGTGCCAGCAGTTACAGTGTTGGGACTGAAGCTTTCTTT
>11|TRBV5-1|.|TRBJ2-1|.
CASSLGYEQFF
TGCGCCAGCAGCTTGGGTTATGAGCAGTTCTTC
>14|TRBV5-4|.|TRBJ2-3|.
CASSPAGSEDTQYF
TGTGCCAGCAGCCCGGCGGGGTCGGAGGATACGCAGTATTTT
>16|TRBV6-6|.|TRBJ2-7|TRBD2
CASSYLPRGENYEQYF
TGTGCCAGCAGTTACCTCCCCCGGGGGGAAAACTACGAGCAGTACTTC
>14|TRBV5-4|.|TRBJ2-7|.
CASSLVGDFEKQYF
TGTGCCAGCAGCTTGGTAGGGGACTTTGAAAAGCAGTACTTC
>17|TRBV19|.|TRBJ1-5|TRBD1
CASSIYSGGNSNQPQHF
TGTGCCAGTAGTATTTACTCAGGGGGTAACAGCAATCAGCCCCAGCATTTT
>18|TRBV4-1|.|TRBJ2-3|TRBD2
CASSQDKELAVVTDTQYF
TGCGCCAGCAGCCAAGATAAAGAGCTAGCGGTTGTCACAGATACGCAGTATTTT
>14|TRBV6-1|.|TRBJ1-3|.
CASSASTSGNTIYF
TGTGCCAGCAGCGCCTCCACGTCTGGAAACACCATATATTTT
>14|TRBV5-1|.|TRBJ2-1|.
CASSLAGATNEQFF
TGCGCCAGCAGCTTGGCGGGGGCCACGAATGAGCAGTTCTTC
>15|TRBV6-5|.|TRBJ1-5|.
CASRDEGNSNQPQHF
TGTGCCAGCAGAGACGAGGGAAATAGCAATCAGCCCCAGCATTTT
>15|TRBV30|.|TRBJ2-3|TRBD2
CAWGLAGGIIDTQYF
TGTGCCTGGGGGCTAGCGGGAGGGATCATAGATACGCAGTATTTT
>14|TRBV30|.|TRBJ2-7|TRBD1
CAWSFPGQGYEQYF
TGTGCCTGGAGTTTTCCGGGACAGGGATACGAGCAGTACTTC
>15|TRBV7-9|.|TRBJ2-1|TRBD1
CASSLVRGMDNEQFF
TGTGCCAGCAGCTTAGTCAGGGGGATGGACAATGAGCAGTTCTTC
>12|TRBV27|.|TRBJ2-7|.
CASSSPLHEQYF
TGTGCCAGCAGTTCCCCCCTTCACGAGCAGTACTTC
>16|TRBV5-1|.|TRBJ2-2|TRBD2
CASSFLAVANTGELFF
TGCGCCAGCAGCTTTCTAGCGGTCGCGAACACCGGGGAGCTGTTTTTT
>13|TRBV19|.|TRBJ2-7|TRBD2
CASGGLAIYEQYF
TGTGCCAGTGGGGGACTAGCCATTTACGAGCAGTACTTC
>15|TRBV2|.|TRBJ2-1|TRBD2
CASSLRAGVRNEQFF
TGTGCCAGCAGTCTCAGAGCGGGAGTGCGCAATGAGCAGTTCTTC
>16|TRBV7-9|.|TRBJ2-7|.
CASSRVRKEIAHEQYF
TGTGCCAGCAGCCGCGTGAGGAAAGAGATCGCCCACGAGCAGTACTTC
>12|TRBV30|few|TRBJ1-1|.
CAWTLQGTEAFF
TGTGCCTGGACACTTCAAGGCACTGAAGCTTTCTTT
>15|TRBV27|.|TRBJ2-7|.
CASSWRDGHSYEQYF
TGTGCCAGCAGTTGGAGGGACGGTCACTCCTACGAGCAGTACTTC
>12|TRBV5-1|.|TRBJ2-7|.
CASSLGWGEQYF
TGCGCCAGCAGCTTGGGGTGGGGCGAGCAGTACTTC
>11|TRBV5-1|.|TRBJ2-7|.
CASSPSYEQYF
TGCGCCAGCAGCCCATCCTACGAGCAGTACTTC
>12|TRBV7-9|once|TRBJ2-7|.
CASSLSPYEQYF
TGTGCCAGCAGCTTAAGTCCATACGAGCAGTACTTC
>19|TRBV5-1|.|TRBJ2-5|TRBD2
CASSLAWDSGEALQETQYF
TGCGCCAGCAGCTTGGCCTGGGATAGCGGGGAGGCTCTACAAGAGACCCAGTACTTC
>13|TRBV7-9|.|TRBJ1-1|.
CASSDQGHTEAFF
TGTGCCAGCAGCGACCAGGGGCACACTGAAGCTTTCTTT
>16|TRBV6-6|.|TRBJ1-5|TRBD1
CASRDSGPYSNQPQHF
TGTGCCAGCCGGGACAGCGGGCCGTATAGCAATCAGCCCCAGCATTTT
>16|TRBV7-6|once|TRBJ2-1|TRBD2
CASSLEAGGPWNEQFF
TGTGCCAGCAGCTTAGAGGCGGGAGGGCCGTGGAATGAGCAGTTCTTC
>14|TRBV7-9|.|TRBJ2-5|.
CASSLVPDQETQYF
TGTGCCAGCAGCTTGGTCCCGGACCAAGAGACCCAGTACTTC
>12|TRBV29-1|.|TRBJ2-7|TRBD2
CSVWGGSYEQYF
TGCAGCGTTTGGGGGGGATCCTACGAGCAGTACTTC
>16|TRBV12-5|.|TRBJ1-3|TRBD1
CASGFWTGGNGNTIYF
TGTGCTAGTGGTTTCTGGACAGGGGGGAATGGAAACACCATATATTTT
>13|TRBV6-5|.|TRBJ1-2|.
CASSYTFSGGYTF
TGTGCCAGCAGTTACACGTTTTCGGGAGGCTACACCTTC
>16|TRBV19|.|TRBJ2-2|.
CASTHTARGNTGELFF
TGTGCCAGTACCCATACGGCCAGGGGGAACACCGGGGAGCTGTTTTTT
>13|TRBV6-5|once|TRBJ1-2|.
CASTQWGAGGYTF
TGTGCCAGCACCCAGTGGGGGGCGGGGGGCTACACCTTC
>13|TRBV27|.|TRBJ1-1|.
CASNGGGSTEAFF
TGTGCCAGCAACGGGGGAGGGAGTACTGAAGCTTTCTTT